This T cell receptor beta chain was recorded in a study of blood T cell repertoires in COVID-19. The CDR3 totals 14 residues. Germline CDR1 and CDR2: ENHRY and SYGVKD. The V and J ends lost 7 bases and 3 bases, in that order; junction bases with no gene match: 4. TCRdb's table, derived via immunoSEQ multiplex PCR, lists solely in-frame clones and lacks some. The sample contains 200,000 to 250,000 clones, around 80% of which appear only once. Input material: peripheral blood. The V and J genes are TRBV10-3 and TRBJ2-2; 8 nucleotides agree with TRBD1. The TCR comes from a human donor in a cohort sampled during active COVID-19. In nucleotides, the CDR3 is TGTGCCATCACCAAGGGACAGGACACCGGGGAGCTGTTTTTT. Protein product: CAITKGQDTGELFF.